A single TCR beta chain is shown here with its context. Its antigen is not identified. A read error is possible here, since a much larger clone lies one base away. Germline CDR1 reads MNHEY; CDR2 reads SVGAGI. The length of the CDR3 is 15 residues. Naive CD4+ T cells were purified with Tregs depleted by CD25. Semi-nested PCR with Nested Universal Primer A followed constant-region reverse priming of full-length variable regions. TCRdb called the 5' RACE reads again in MiXCR, with one record for every CDR3 protein. The table shows approximately 37,000 distinct CDR3 sequences, with about 19% occurring only once. Study findings and constraints: In terms of TCR gene usage, tumor memory CD4+ T cells clustered together with blood and lymph node memory CD4+ cells, as well as with lymph node naive CD4+ cells.

The sample consisted of naive CD4+ T cells sorted from a lymph node. Described subset: naive CD4+ T cells, CD4+CD45RA+CD25-. The source is a female donor with breast cancer. The genes are TRBV6-5 and TRBJ2-7, with 7 bases identical to TRBD1. CDR3 nucleotide sequence: TGTGCCAGCAGTTACAGGGGGCAGGAGTCCTACGAGCGGTACTTC. Protein sequence: CASSYRGQESYERYF.